This is a list of T cell receptor beta chains from one sample in a study of spatial heterogeneity in lung cancer. A single record per CDR3 protein comes from TCRdb applying MiXCR to the 5' RACE reads. The table records around 45,000 distinct CDR3 sequences, approximately 24% of them present only once. The source material was PBMCs, sampled at follow-up. The receptors were sampled from a female donor with early-stage non-small cell lung cancer. The CDR3 runs from the conserved cysteine through the conserved F or W. Fields, in order: clone size, J gene, V gene, D gene, CDR3 protein, CDR3 DNA. A D gene is named only where the DNA matches it firmly. A clone size is listed for some rows: how often the clone was seen (once, few, many), or a class if it is expanded.

size: few
J: TRBJ2-7
V: TRBV29-1
D: TRBD1
CDR3: CSVRTGGGSYEQYF
DNA: TGCAGCGTTCGGACAGGGGGCGGCTCGTACGAGCAGTACTTC

size: -
J: TRBJ2-5
V: TRBV1
D: -
CDR3: CTSSPRETQYF
DNA: TGCACCAGCAGCCCTAGGGAGACCCAGTACTTC

size: few
J: TRBJ2-1
V: TRBV9
D: -
CDR3: CASSVDFGDYNEQFF
DNA: TGTGCCAGCAGCGTGGACTTTGGGGACTACAATGAGCAGTTCTTC

size: -
J: TRBJ1-4
V: TRBV28
D: -
CDR3: CASRTEQGGNEKLFF
DNA: TGTGCCAGCAGAACCGAACAAGGAGGTAATGAAAAACTGTTTTTT

size: -
J: TRBJ2-3
V: TRBV29-1
D: TRBD1
CDR3: CSVEGGDRGADTQYF
DNA: TGCAGCGTTGAAGGAGGGGACAGGGGCGCAGATACGCAGTATTTT

size: few
J: TRBJ1-2
V: TRBV2
D: -
CDR3: CASSVMARSGGYTF
DNA: TGTGCCAGCAGTGTCATGGCAAGATCCGGGGGCTACACCTTC

size: many
J: TRBJ2-1
V: TRBV18
D: TRBD2
CDR3: CASSPGLAGGLIYNEQFF
DNA: TGTGCCAGCTCGCCAGGACTAGCGGGTGGGTTGATTTACAATGAGCAGTTCTTC

size: -
J: TRBJ2-5
V: TRBV5-1
D: -
CDR3: CASSVEGAQYF
DNA: TGCGCCAGCAGCGTCGAGGGGGCCCAGTACTTC

size: many
J: TRBJ1-2
V: TRBV11-2
D: -
CDR3: CASSPIGFTTPYGYTF
DNA: TGTGCCAGCAGCCCCATTGGGTTCACCACCCCCTATGGCTACACCTTC

size: -
J: TRBJ1-5
V: TRBV5-1
D: -
CDR3: CASSLRYGSNQPQHF
DNA: TGCGCCAGCAGCTTGAGGTATGGCAGCAATCAGCCCCAGCATTTT

size: -
J: TRBJ2-3
V: TRBV5-1
D: -
CDR3: CASSLRDFHTQYF
DNA: TGCGCCAGCAGCCTCAGGGACTTCCATACGCAGTATTTT

size: -
J: TRBJ1-1
V: TRBV20-1
D: -
CDR3: CSVLGRISEAFF
DNA: TGCAGTGTTTTGGGTAGAATCTCTGAAGCTTTCTTT

size: many
J: TRBJ2-1
V: TRBV11-3
D: TRBD2
CDR3: CASSTPGTSGEQFF
DNA: TGTGCCAGCAGCACCCCCGGGACTAGTGGAGAGCAGTTCTTC

size: -
J: TRBJ1-1
V: TRBV13
D: -
CDR3: CASSPRLRTEAFF
DNA: TGTGCCAGCAGCCCCCGATTACGGACTGAAGCTTTCTTT

size: -
J: TRBJ1-5
V: TRBV11-2
D: -
CDR3: CASSPSGSEPQHF
DNA: TGTGCCAGCAGCCCCTCGGGGTCGGAGCCCCAGCATTTT

size: -
J: TRBJ2-7
V: TRBV7-9
D: -
CDR3: CASSPAGGEQYF
DNA: TGTGCCAGCAGTCCGGCCGGAGGCGAGCAGTACTTC

size: -
J: TRBJ2-1
V: TRBV29-1
D: -
CDR3: CSGRKFKEQFF
DNA: TGCAGCGGTCGTAAATTCAAAGAGCAGTTCTTC

size: many
J: TRBJ1-1
V: TRBV5-1
D: TRBD1
CDR3: CASSLRTGNTEAFF
DNA: TGCGCCAGCAGCTTGAGGACAGGGAACACTGAAGCTTTCTTT

size: -
J: TRBJ2-3
V: TRBV6-6
D: -
CDR3: CASRRLKAHTQYF
DNA: TGTGCCAGCAGGCGCCTCAAGGCTCATACGCAGTATTTT

size: -
J: TRBJ1-6
V: TRBV5-8
D: TRBD1
CDR3: CASSLGQGDNSPLHF
DNA: TGTGCCAGCAGCTTGGGACAGGGTGATAATTCACCCCTCCACTTT

size: many
J: TRBJ2-1
V: TRBV19
D: TRBD2
CDR3: CASSTRLAGEPQFF
DNA: TGTGCCAGTAGTACCAGACTAGCGGGCGAACCGCAGTTCTTC

size: many
J: TRBJ2-3
V: TRBV7-3
D: TRBD2
CDR3: CASSLNAGGSGDTQYF
DNA: TGTGCCAGCAGCTTAAACGCGGGAGGGTCTGGAGATACGCAGTATTTT

size: -
J: TRBJ2-2
V: TRBV7-3
D: TRBD2
CDR3: CASSLTASGRARELFF
DNA: TGTGCCAGCAGCTTAACCGCTAGCGGGAGGGCCCGGGAGCTGTTTTTT

size: many
J: TRBJ2-5
V: TRBV11-2
D: -
CDR3: CASSPWGETQYF
DNA: TGTGCCAGCAGCCCCTGGGGGGAGACCCAGTACTTC

size: many
J: TRBJ1-5
V: TRBV7-9
D: -
CDR3: CASSLGANGRPQHF
DNA: TGTGCCAGCAGCTTAGGGGCAAATGGCCGGCCCCAGCATTTT

size: many
J: TRBJ2-1
V: TRBV7-9
D: TRBD2
CDR3: CASSSLTSGRYNEQFF
DNA: TGTGCCAGCAGCTCCTTGACTAGCGGGCGTTACAATGAGCAGTTCTTC

size: few
J: TRBJ2-3
V: TRBV29-1
D: -
CDR3: CSTLSPGVVDTQYF
DNA: TGCAGCACCCTGTCCCCAGGTGTAGTAGATACGCAGTATTTT

size: few
J: TRBJ2-1
V: TRBV5-1
D: TRBD2
CDR3: CASSLAGASGDNEQFF
DNA: TGCGCCAGCAGCTTGGCTGGGGCTAGCGGAGACAATGAGCAGTTCTTC

size: -
J: TRBJ2-4
V: TRBV2
D: TRBD2
CDR3: CASTGLAVLAKNIQYF
DNA: TGTGCCAGCACGGGACTAGCGGTCCTAGCCAAAAACATTCAGTACTTC

size: many
J: TRBJ2-7
V: TRBV28
D: -
CDR3: CASTHLPYEQYF
DNA: TGTGCCAGCACCCATCTCCCCTACGAGCAGTACTTC

size: few
J: TRBJ2-1
V: TRBV19
D: TRBD2
CDR3: CATRTSGSHNEQFF
DNA: TGTGCCACCCGGACTAGCGGGAGTCACAATGAGCAGTTCTTC

size: few
J: TRBJ1-1
V: TRBV7-3
D: -
CDR3: CASSLPSEQGIMNTEAFF
DNA: TGTGCCAGCAGCTTACCGTCCGAACAGGGAATCATGAACACTGAAGCTTTCTTT

size: -
J: TRBJ1-1
V: TRBV4-1
D: TRBD1
CDR3: CASSRRDRGLGMNTEAFF
DNA: TGCGCCAGCAGCCGAAGGGACAGGGGGCTCGGGATGAACACTGAAGCTTTCTTT

size: -
J: TRBJ2-5
V: TRBV6-6
D: -
CDR3: CASSYRDGETQYF
DNA: TGTGCCAGCAGTTACCGGGACGGAGAGACCCAGTACTTC

size: many
J: TRBJ1-5
V: TRBV19
D: -
CDR3: CASSITGQPQHF
DNA: TGTGCCAGTAGTATAACCGGTCAGCCCCAGCATTTT

size: -
J: TRBJ1-2
V: TRBV7-2
D: -
CDR3: CASSLSRASYGYTF
DNA: TGTGCCAGCAGCTTATCTCGGGCCTCGTATGGCTACACCTTC

size: -
J: TRBJ2-1
V: TRBV29-1
D: TRBD2
CDR3: CSVEAWASGSSYNEQFF
DNA: TGCAGCGTTGAAGCCTGGGCTAGCGGGAGCTCCTACAATGAGCAGTTCTTC

size: many
J: TRBJ2-1
V: TRBV7-7
D: TRBD2
CDR3: CASSLLAGVRYEQFF
DNA: TGTGCTAGCAGCTTACTAGCGGGGGTTCGATATGAGCAGTTCTTC

size: -
J: TRBJ1-1
V: TRBV7-3
D: -
CDR3: CASSLGGENTEAFF
DNA: TGTGCCAGCAGCTTGGGAGGGGAGAACACTGAAGCTTTCTTT

size: few
J: TRBJ2-5
V: TRBV3-1
D: -
CDR3: CASSQGSEKETQYF
DNA: TGTGCCAGCAGCCAAGGGTCAGAAAAAGAGACCCAGTACTTC

size: once
J: TRBJ2-5
V: TRBV6-2/TRBV6-3
D: -
CDR3: CASTRGRQETQYF
DNA: TGTGCCAGTACCCGGGGGAGGCAAGAGACCCAGTACTTC

size: -
J: TRBJ1-5
V: TRBV2
D: -
CDR3: CASRLTDSNQPQHF
DNA: TGTGCCAGCAGGCTGACAGATAGCAATCAGCCCCAGCATTTT

size: few
J: TRBJ1-1
V: TRBV4-2
D: TRBD1
CDR3: CASSHDRGRNTEAFF
DNA: TGTGCCAGCAGCCACGACAGGGGACGGAACACTGAAGCTTTCTTT

size: -
J: TRBJ2-1
V: TRBV5-1
D: -
CDR3: CASSFSEREQFF
DNA: TGCGCCAGCAGCTTTTCGGAACGAGAGCAGTTCTTC

size: many
J: TRBJ1-3
V: TRBV29-1
D: TRBD1
CDR3: CSAWTGSGNTIYF
DNA: TGCAGCGCCTGGACAGGGTCTGGAAACACCATATATTTT

size: -
J: TRBJ2-3
V: TRBV3-1
D: -
CDR3: CASSQIPGPTDTQYF
DNA: TGTGCCAGCAGCCAAATACCCGGGCCCACAGATACGCAGTATTTT

size: many
J: TRBJ2-2
V: TRBV7-2
D: -
CDR3: CASSPRLGELFF
DNA: TGTGCCAGCAGCCCCAGGCTCGGGGAGCTGTTTTTT

size: few
J: TRBJ1-1
V: TRBV6-5
D: -
CDR3: CASSNRREAFF
DNA: TGTGCCAGCTCCAACCGCCGTGAAGCTTTCTTT

size: -
J: TRBJ1-1
V: TRBV6-2/TRBV6-3
D: -
CDR3: CASSYSGPDTEAFF
DNA: TGTGCCAGCAGTTACTCAGGGCCGGACACTGAAGCTTTCTTT

size: few
J: TRBJ1-4
V: TRBV7-2
D: -
CDR3: CASSLVWAEKLFF
DNA: TGTGCCAGCAGCTTAGTTTGGGCCGAAAAACTGTTTTTT

size: -
J: TRBJ1-1
V: TRBV6-5
D: -
CDR3: CASSYDKTTEAFF
DNA: TGTGCCAGCAGTTACGATAAAACCACTGAAGCTTTCTTT

size: -
J: TRBJ1-1
V: TRBV18
D: -
CDR3: CASSPTAIRDTEAFF
DNA: TGTGCCAGCTCACCCACGGCGATTAGGGACACTGAAGCTTTCTTT

size: few
J: TRBJ1-2
V: TRBV11-1
D: -
CDR3: CASSESLQGFYTF
DNA: TGTGCCAGCAGTGAGAGCCTACAGGGTTTCTACACCTTC

size: many
J: TRBJ2-3
V: TRBV11-2
D: -
CDR3: CASSPILGRLATDTQYF
DNA: TGTGCCAGCAGCCCTATTCTAGGGAGGCTAGCCACAGATACGCAGTATTTT

size: -
J: TRBJ2-1
V: TRBV14
D: -
CDR3: CASSQTPLPWSSYNEQFF
DNA: TGTGCCAGCAGCCAGACGCCGCTTCCTTGGAGCTCCTACAATGAGCAGTTCTTC

size: medium-sized
J: TRBJ2-1
V: TRBV7-9
D: TRBD2
CDR3: CASSPGLDHGAEQFF
DNA: TGTGCCAGCAGCCCAGGACTAGATCATGGGGCTGAGCAGTTCTTC

size: -
J: TRBJ1-1
V: TRBV20-1
D: TRBD1
CDR3: CSARRGGGFEAFF
DNA: TGCAGTGCTAGAAGGGGAGGGGGCTTTGAAGCTTTCTTT

size: many
J: TRBJ1-5
V: TRBV12-3/TRBV12-4
D: TRBD1
CDR3: CASTPGQGWEPQHF
DNA: TGTGCCAGCACCCCGGGACAGGGATGGGAGCCCCAGCATTTT

size: few
J: TRBJ1-4
V: TRBV5-1
D: -
CDR3: CASSLAARSTLFF
DNA: TGCGCCAGCAGCTTGGCCGCCAGATCGACACTGTTTTTT

size: once
J: TRBJ2-2
V: TRBV9
D: -
CDR3: CASSPLGSGSGELFF
DNA: TGTGCCAGCAGCCCTCTGGGCAGCGGATCCGGGGAGCTGTTTTTT